A selection of T cell receptor beta chains follows, all from one sample in a study of vaccination effects on CD4 cells after COVID-19. Repertoires were generated with immunoSEQ multiplex PCR, while TCRdb's copy carries only in-frame clones and drops some. Of 60,000 to 70,000 clones in the sample, roughly 81% were seen once. Their target antigens are unknown. This sample comprised CD4+ T cells from PBMCs cultured with HCoV-229E spike peptides, obtained before COVID-19 vaccination. The receptors come from a human donor who received a COVID-19 vaccine. CDR3s include the opening cysteine and the closing phenylalanine or tryptophan. Each record gives: D gene, J gene, clone size, V gene, CDR3 protein. A D gene is named only where the DNA matches it firmly. Clone size is given for some rows only: seen once, a few or many times, or a class if the clone is expanded.

- | TRBJ1-5 | - | TRBV6-5 | CASSYSIGAGQPQHF
TRBD2 | TRBJ2-1 | - | TRBV7-3 | CASSSGRASNEQFF
TRBD1 | TRBJ1-2 | - | TRBV4-1 | CASSQEPGTGFLDYGYTF
- | TRBJ1-6 | - | TRBV7-2 | CASSLALGASSPLHF
TRBD1 | TRBJ1-6 | - | TRBV15 | CATSRGQGASSPLHF
- | TRBJ2-2 | - | TRBV3-1/TRBV3-2 | CASSPTGIAVTGELFF
TRBD2 | TRBJ2-3 | - | TRBV19 | CASSPLAGGLTDTQYF
TRBD1 | TRBJ1-6 | - | TRBV3-1/TRBV3-2 | CASSQTGTGDSPLHF
- | TRBJ1-2 | - | TRBV7-2 | CASSLGGARGNTF
TRBD1 | TRBJ1-2 | - | TRBV27 | CASSSSDRVYGYTF
TRBD1 | TRBJ2-5 | - | TRBV5-1 | CASSLGDSQETQYF
TRBD1 | TRBJ2-2 | - | TRBV11-3 | CASSSRQGSSGELFF
TRBD2 | TRBJ2-1 | - | TRBV6-6 | CASSSLAGVEQFF
- | TRBJ1-3 | - | TRBV5-1 | CASSLDRDGNTIYF
TRBD1 | TRBJ1-6 | once | TRBV5-1 | CASRPGTGGNSPLHF
- | TRBJ2-5 | once | TRBV6-1 | CASSDPLAGLQETQYF
- | TRBJ1-3 | few | TRBV6-2/TRBV6-3 | CASSYSGHISGNTIYF
TRBD1 | TRBJ2-3 | - | TRBV6-5 | CASRTPGGADTQYF
- | TRBJ2-5 | once | TRBV19 | CASSIAKTETQYF
TRBD2 | TRBJ2-1 | once | TRBV7-7 | CASSKLAGGIMNEQFF
- | TRBJ2-2 | - | TRBV14 | CASSQEGTANTGELFF
TRBD1 | TRBJ1-2 | - | TRBV7-9 | CASRTQYRGGGYTF
- | TRBJ2-2 | - | TRBV5-1 | CASSIGLNTGELFF
TRBD2 | TRBJ2-5 | - | TRBV5-8 | CASSFGGLAGISTETQYF
TRBD1 | TRBJ2-5 | - | TRBV7-9 | CASSSSGQGETQYF
TRBD1 | TRBJ1-2 | - | TRBV7-9 | CASGTGRFGGYTF
TRBD1 | TRBJ2-1 | - | TRBV6-5 | CASRGGQGRGNEQFF
- | TRBJ2-2 | - | TRBV10-1 | CASSRVREKTGELFF
TRBD1 | TRBJ2-3 | - | TRBV10-1 | CASSDPEGATDTQYF
TRBD1 | TRBJ1-1 | once | TRBV12-3/TRBV12-4 | CASRSTGGPEAFF
- | TRBJ1-5 | - | TRBV7-9 | CASSTEQGPSNQPQHF
- | TRBJ2-5 | - | TRBV7-2 | CASSLRLEETQYF
- | TRBJ2-2 | - | TRBV6-5 | CASSRGTVTTGELFF
TRBD1 | TRBJ2-3 | - | TRBV18 | CASSGTGGSTDTQYF
- | TRBJ2-1 | - | TRBV3-1/TRBV3-2 | CASSQDISGTREQFF
TRBD1 | TRBJ2-1 | few | TRBV28 | CASSYPGTGFYNEQFF
TRBD1 | TRBJ1-1 | - | TRBV7-2 | CASSLAGTGVTEAFF
- | TRBJ1-4 | - | TRBV6-5 | CASSWTRNEKLFF
- | TRBJ1-5 | - | TRBV18 | CASSPQGSQPQHF
- | TRBJ2-1 | - | TRBV10-2 | CASSHGAHNEQFF
- | TRBJ2-1 | few | TRBV2 | CASRGSGNEQFF
- | TRBJ2-5 | - | TRBV18 | CASSLYFGGETQYF
- | TRBJ2-2 | - | TRBV12-5 | CASGPRGGTNTGELFF
- | TRBJ1-2 | - | TRBV27 | CASSPRVPPYGYTF
TRBD1 | TRBJ2-1 | - | TRBV29-1 | CSAAGQGNEQFF